What follows is one T cell receptor (beta chain) and its context. The antigen remains unidentified. This record belongs to a study of shared clonotypes between healthy human individuals. The overall study: Plates per donor: three CD4 naive, three CD4 memory, two CD8 naive, one CD8 memory. Study results and caveats: How much donors shared clonotypes was expected to be affected by sequencing depth.

The germline gives CDR1 MDHEN, CDR2 SYDVKM. CDR3 length equals 12 residues. With 6 bases removed from V and 5 bases from J, the gap between germline ends came to 10 bases. Assay used: immunoSEQ multiplex PCR; TCRdb lists only in-frame clones, some missing. This sample yields approximately 1,500,000 clones, of which roughly 95% are seen a single time; over 1% belongs to the top ten. CD45RA+ naive and CD45RA-negative memory subsets were separated from CD4+ cells. The chain uses TRBV28 and TRBJ1-1; the D gene is possibly TRBD1 (5 bases). The receptor's source is a man aged 25-45 years in good health. Sequencing input: naive CD4+ T cells sorted from blood. Described subset: CD45RA+ positively selected. This CDR3 reads CASRGGETEAFF. In DNA, the CDR3 is TGTGCCAGCAGGGGGGGGGAAACTGAAGCTTTCTTT. Using reference TRBV28 and TRBJ1-1 for the parts outside the CDR3, the full variable domain is DVKVTQSSRYLVKRTGEKVFLECVQDMDHENMFWYRQDPGLGLRLIYFSYDVKMKEKGDIPEGYSVSREKKERFSLILESASTNQTSMYLCASRGGETEAFFGQGTRLTVV.